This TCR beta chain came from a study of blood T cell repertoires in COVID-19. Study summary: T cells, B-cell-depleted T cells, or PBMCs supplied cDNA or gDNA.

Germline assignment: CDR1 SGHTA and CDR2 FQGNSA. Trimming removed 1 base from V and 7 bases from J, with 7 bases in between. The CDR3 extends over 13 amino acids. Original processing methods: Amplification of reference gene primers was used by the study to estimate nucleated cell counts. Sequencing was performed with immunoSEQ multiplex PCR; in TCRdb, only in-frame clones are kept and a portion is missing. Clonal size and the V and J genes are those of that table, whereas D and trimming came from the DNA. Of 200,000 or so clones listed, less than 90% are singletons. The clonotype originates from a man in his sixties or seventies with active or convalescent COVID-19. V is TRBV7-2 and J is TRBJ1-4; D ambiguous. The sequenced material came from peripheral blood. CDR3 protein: CASSLGTSEKLFF. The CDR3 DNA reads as TGTGCCAGCAGCTTAGGCACGAGTGAAAAACTGTTTTTT.